Shown below are 32 T cell receptor beta chains from a single sample sequenced in a study of T cell responses to AZD1222 COVID-19 vaccine. Sequencing used immunoSEQ multiplex PCR; TCRdb keeps in-frame clones, though not all of them. The data hold fewer than 120,000 clones, with around nine tenths observed a single time. The sample was peripheral blood, taken 28 days after the second AZD1222 dose. All receptors come from an adult who received the AZD1222 COVID-19 vaccine.

The chain employs TRBV2 and TRBJ2-2; TRBD1 matches 7 bases. Germline V gives CDR1 SNHLY, CDR2 FYNNEI. The CDR3 length is 14 residues. V lost 2 bases to trimming and J lost 7 bases; unmatched junction nucleotides: 4. CDR3 loop: CASSERQGVGELFF. The CDR3 DNA reads as TGTGCCAGCAGTGAACGGCAGGGGGTCGGGGAGCTGTTTTTT.

The chain carries TRBV2 and TRBJ1-4; weak D call: TRBD1 (5 bases). Trimming took off 7 bases at V and 8 bases at J, with 11 bases between the two ends. The germline V gene encodes CDR1 SNHLY and CDR2 FYNNEI. There are 12 residues in the CDR3. CDR3 loop: CASTLGREKLFF. As DNA, the CDR3 is TGTGCCAGCACCTTGGGGCGGGAAAAACTGTTTTTT.

This clone is a singleton in its sample. The chain employs TRBV10-1 and TRBJ2-3; D gene unclear. V was shortened by 6 bases and J by 0 bases, with 4 bases between the two germline ends. The CDR3 totals 12 residues. CDR1 and CDR2 (germline): WNHNN, SYGVQD (reference sequence). CDR3 region: CASSPSTDTQYF. CDR3 bases: TGCGCCAGCAGCCCCAGCACAGATACGCAGTATTTT.

The rearrangement links TRBV11-2 to TRBJ1-3; D perhaps matches TRBD1 (5 bases). Looked up from germline, CDR1 is SGHAT and CDR2 is FQNNGV. The V and J ends lost 5 bases and 0 bases respectively, with 14 bases between them. This CDR3 has 16 residues. The CDR3 here is CASSPRTGDSGNTIYF. CDR3 nucleotides: TGTGCCAGCAGCCCTCGTACAGGAGACTCTGGAAACACCATATATTTT.

V usage is TRBV11-3 and J usage is TRBJ1-2; TRBD1 is a possible D gene (5 bases). CDR3 length: 15 amino acids. With 2 bases removed from V and 0 bases from J, the gap between germline ends came to 10 bases. Germline V gene data show CDR1 as SGHNT and CDR2 as YENEEA. CDR3 protein: CASSLTGRTNYGYTF. The CDR3 DNA is TGTGCCAGCAGCTTAACAGGCAGGACTAACTATGGCTACACCTTC. Filled out from reference TRBV11-3 and TRBJ1-2, the complete variable domain reads EAGVVQSPRYKIIEKKQPVAFWCNPISGHNTLYWYLQNLGQGPELLIRYENEEAVDDSQLPKDRFSAERLKGVDSTLKIQPAELGDSAVYLCASSLTGRTNYGYTFGSGTRLTVV.

This rearrangement joins TRBV7-2 to TRBJ1-4; D unresolved. Germline V gene lookup returns CDR1 SGHTA and CDR2 FQGNSA. Trimming took 3 bases from V and 3 from J, leaving 8 bases between them. The CDR3 consists of 14 residues. The chain's CDR3 is CASSFQRSNEKLFF. The CDR3 region has the DNA TGTGCCAGCAGCTTCCAAAGGTCTAATGAAAAACTGTTTTTT.

CDR3 loop: CASSPLARSPLHF. The CDR3 region has the DNA TGTGCCAGCAGTCCACTGGCCCGCTCACCCCTCCACTTT. J is TRBJ1-6 and V is TRBV2; D call uncertain. CDR3 size: 13 residues. Germline CDR1 and CDR2: SNHLY and FYNNEI. The V end was cut by 5 bases, the J end by 10 bases, with 12 bases between.

The genes are TRBV19 and TRBJ2-7, with D possibly being TRBD1 or TRBD2 (6 bases each). V dropped 6 bases and J dropped 4 bases, with 25 bases sitting between them. CDR1 LNHDA and CDR2 SQIVND come from the germline V gene (reference sequence). The CDR3 is 17 residues long. CDR3 nucleotides: TGTGCCAGTAGCCGTTCAGGGACGGGGGTAAGGGGGTACGAGCAGTACTTC. As protein: CASSRSGTGVRGYEQYF.

The chain uses TRBV14 and TRBJ1-1; D is unresolved. Germline CDR1 and CDR2: SGHDN and FVKESK. V dropped 1 base and J dropped 5 bases, with 8 bases sitting between them. The CDR3 contains 13 residues. The CDR3 region is CASSQGQRTEAFF. The CDR3 DNA reads as TGTGCCAGCAGCCAAGGACAACGGACTGAAGCTTTCTTT. The entire variable domain, with the rest obtained from reference TRBV14 and TRBJ1-1, is as follows: EAGVTQFPSHSVIEKGQTVTLRCDPISGHDNLYWYRRVMGKEIKFLLHFVKESKQDESGMPNNRFLAERTGGTYSTLKVQPAELEDSGVYFCASSQGQRTEAFFGQGTRLTVV.

The V gene is TRBV5-1, the J gene TRBJ2-3; 16 nucleotides align to TRBD2. Losses at the gene ends were 4 bases for V and 5 bases for J; bases not matched to a gene: 4. This CDR3 comprises 16 residues. In germline, CDR1 is SGHRS, CDR2 YFSETQ. This CDR3 is CASSGTSGRAGDTQYF. The CDR3 region has the DNA TGCGCCAGCAGCGGGACTAGCGGGAGGGCTGGAGATACGCAGTATTTT.

The CDR3 loop reads CASSPQATALGAFF. In DNA form, the CDR3 reads TGTGCCAGCAGTCCGCAGGCGACGGCTTTGGGGGCTTTCTTT. The chain couples TRBV6-1 to TRBJ1-1; D gene unclear. The CDR3 loop spans 14 amino acids. Trimming left V 5 bases short and J 11 bases short, with 21 bases between. CDR1 and CDR2 (germline): MNHNS, SASEGT.

The J gene is TRBJ1-6, the V gene TRBV3-1 (or the pseudogene TRBV3-2); no definite D call. V was trimmed by 1 base and J by 18 bases, leaving 16 bases between them. Germline loops: CDR1 LGHDT, CDR2 YNNKEL (reference sequence). The CDR3 is 13 residues long. CDR3 amino acids: CASSQGLALGPHF. As DNA, the CDR3 is TGTGCCAGCAGCCAAGGGCTGGCCCTGGGCCCCCACTTT.

This clone was seen a few times. The chain employs TRBV5-1 and TRBJ2-5; D not certain. Per germline, CDR1 SGHRS and CDR2 YFSETQ. Trimming removed 0 bases from V and 5 bases from J, with 8 bases in between. The CDR3 length is 13 residues. The CDR3 region is CASSLAVFETQYF. The DNA of the CDR3 is TGCGCCAGCAGCTTGGCTGTTTTCGAGACCCAGTACTTC.

The gene calls are TRBV21-1 and TRBJ2-7. TRBV21-1 is recorded as a pseudogene. The CDR3 is made up of 10 amino acids. The DNA of the CDR3 is TGTGCCAGCAGCAAAGAGGAGCAGTACTTC. This encodes CASSKEEQYF.

The rearrangement joins TRBV9 to TRBJ1-3; no firm D call. The CDR3 totals 14 residues. Trimming took off 0 bases at V and 3 bases at J, with 7 bases between the two ends. CDR1 is SGDLS and CDR2 is YYNGEE in the germline V gene. CDR3 DNA sequence: TGTGCCAGCAGCGTAGGTAATAGTGGAAACACCATATATTTT. It is translated as CASSVGNSGNTIYF.

This chain links TRBV11-3 with TRBJ2-2, with D hard to call. Deletions cut 5 bases from V and 5 bases from J, with 12 bases between. The CDR3 loop spans 14 amino acids. Germline assignment: CDR1 SGHNT and CDR2 YENEEA. CDR3 protein: CASSPGPGTGELFF. The CDR3 DNA is TGTGCCAGCAGCCCCGGGCCTGGGACCGGGGAGCTGTTTTTT.

This rearrangement joins TRBV2 to TRBJ1-5; 8 bases map to TRBD1. Per germline, CDR1 SNHLY and CDR2 FYNNEI. Trimming at V came to 4 bases and at J to 6 bases, leaving 8 bases not matched to a gene. CDR3 length: 15 amino acids. As DNA, the CDR3 is TGTGCCAGCAGTGTTCTGTCACAGGGGGGTCAGCCCCAGCATTTT. Its protein is CASSVLSQGGQPQHF.

The chain is built from TRBV15 and TRBJ1-4; D is uncertain. Trimming pared 2 bases from V and 0 bases from J, leaving 16 bases between. The length of the CDR3 is 18 residues. The V gene's germline CDR1 is LNHNV and CDR2 YYDKDF (reference sequence). Here the CDR3 reads CATSRTGPETATNEKLFF. CDR3 DNA: TGTGCCACCAGCAGAACCGGGCCGGAAACGGCAACTAATGAAAAACTGTTTTTT.

The V call is TRBV27, the J call TRBJ2-7, with 10 positions matching TRBD2. V lost 5 bases to trimming and J lost 4 bases; unmatched junction nucleotides: 17. Per germline, CDR1 MNHEY and CDR2 SMNVEV (reference sequence). The CDR3 has 18 residues. The CDR3 DNA is TGTGCCAGCAGTCCTTACATCACCAGCGGGAGGGCCACGTACGAGCAGTACTTC. This encodes CASSPYITSGRATYEQYF.

With respect to this clone: This same CDR3 is encoded by further DNA sequences in the sample. The chain has TRBV5-1 and TRBJ2-3; no clear D gene. CDR3 size: 12 residues. Germline V gene data show CDR1 as SGHRS and CDR2 as YFSETQ. Trimming took 2 bases from V and 2 from J, leaving 3 bases between them. Here the CDR3 reads CASSFPTDTQYF. For the CDR3, the DNA is TGCGCCAGCAGCTTTCCCACAGATACGCAGTATTTT.

V usage is TRBV5-1 and J usage is TRBJ1-1; 7 positions agree with TRBD1. The CDR3 extends over 15 amino acids. From germline, CDR1 is SGHRS and CDR2 YFSETQ. V lost 4 bases and J lost 1; bases outside the gene matches: 7. In nucleotides, the CDR3 is TGCGCCAGCAGCGCCCTGACAGGGTGGAACACTGAAGCTTTCTTT. Its translation: CASSALTGWNTEAFF.

This clone was observed many times. The rearrangement joins TRBV19 to TRBJ2-1; TRBD1 matches at 7 bases. Germline V gene data show CDR1 as LNHDA and CDR2 as SQIVND (reference sequence). This CDR3 is 14 amino acids long. Germline trimming cut 3 bases from V and 7 bases from J; bases unmatched to any gene: 6. In DNA form, the CDR3 reads TGTGCCAGTAGTATGGGACAGCCACAAAATGAGCAGTTCTTC. Amino acids: CASSMGQPQNEQFF.

The J gene is TRBJ1-3, the V gene TRBV7-9; the D is unclear. This CDR3 contains 16 residues. V was pared by 6 bases and J by 0 bases, with 15 bases between. Germline loops: CDR1 SEHNR, CDR2 FQNEAQ (reference sequence). CDR3 amino acids: CASRGLQDHSGNTIYF. The CDR3 DNA reads TGTGCCAGCAGGGGTCTTCAGGACCACTCTGGAAACACCATATATTTT.

The CDR3 coding sequence is TGTGCCAGCAGTGAAGCGGCAATCGCCAAAAACATTCAGTACTTC. Amino acid sequence: CASSEAAIAKNIQYF. The genes are TRBV6-1 and TRBJ2-4; D remains unclear. V lost 0 bases to trimming and J lost 1 base, with 7 bases between them. The CDR3 loop spans 15 amino acids. Germline loops: CDR1 MNHNS, CDR2 SASEGT.

This clone has a single count. The chain joins TRBV19 to TRBJ2-7, with 9 bases lining up with TRBD1. The CDR3 is 13 residues long. Per the germline V gene, CDR1 is LNHDA and CDR2 is SQIVND (reference sequence). With 4 bases clipped from V and 2 bases from J, the junction kept 0 bases outside the gene matches. The CDR3 region is CASSRQGAYEQYF. CDR3 coding DNA: TGTGCCAGTAGTAGACAGGGGGCCTACGAGCAGTACTTC.

This clone appeared a few times. This chain uses TRBV5-8 with TRBJ2-6, with TRBD1 as a possible D gene (6 bases). CDR1 is SGHTS, CDR2 YDEGEE, per germline. Trimming left V 1 base short and J 0 bases short, with 11 bases between. There are 17 residues in the CDR3. DNA for the CDR3: TGTGCCAGCAGCTTGTGGACAGCAGCCTCTGGGGCCAACGTCCTGACTTTC. This codes for CASSLWTAASGANVLTF.

This chain joins TRBV11-3 and TRBJ1-1; D not resolved. Trimming removed 4 bases from V and 0 bases from J, with 9 bases in between. Looked up from germline, CDR1 is SGHNT and CDR2 is YENEEA. The CDR3 consists of 14 residues. The CDR3 DNA sequence: TGTGCCAGCAGCTCGGACGGAATGAACACTGAAGCTTTCTTT. Residues: CASSSDGMNTEAFF.

The CDR3 protein is CASSQEFNQETQYF. The CDR3 DNA is TGCGCCAGCAGCCAAGAATTCAACCAAGAGACCCAGTACTTC. The chain couples TRBV4-1 to TRBJ2-5; D call uncertain. The CDR3 contains 14 residues. Trimming cost V 0 bases and J 0 bases, with 5 bases left between them. Germline V gene sequence: CDR1 MGHRA, CDR2 YSYEKL.

The genes are TRBV6-6 and TRBJ2-1, with TRBD1 as a possible D gene (6 bases). The ends were cut back, 0 bases at V and 7 bases at J, with 13 bases in the middle. CDR1 is MNHNY and CDR2 is SVGAGI in the germline V gene (reference sequence). The CDR3 runs 15 residues. CDR3 amino acids: CASSYSNPGTNEQFF. CDR3 DNA: TGTGCCAGCAGTTACTCGAACCCAGGGACAAATGAGCAGTTCTTC.

This rearrangement joins TRBV28 to TRBJ1-1; D not resolved. Germline loops: CDR1 MDHEN, CDR2 SYDVKM. V was trimmed by 7 bases and J by 5 bases, leaving 11 bases between them. CDR3 length: 12 residues. The CDR3 sequence is CASTGRWTEAFF. The CDR3 region has the DNA TGTGCCAGCACCGGGCGCTGGACTGAAGCTTTCTTT.

V usage is TRBV2 and J usage is TRBJ1-1; D is perhaps TRBD1 (5 bases). V was shortened by 0 bases and J by 3 bases, with 11 bases between the two germline ends. Germline V gene sequence: CDR1 SNHLY, CDR2 FYNNEI. The CDR3 consists of 15 residues. The CDR3 sequence: CASSEARGVDTEAFF. The CDR3 DNA sequence: TGTGCCAGCAGTGAAGCGCGGGGGGTTGACACTGAAGCTTTCTTT.

The chain combines TRBV7-2 with TRBJ2-1; a possible D gene is TRBD2 (6 bases). Trimming shortened V by 3 bases and J by 0 bases, and 9 bases separated the two germline ends. Germline lookup yields CDR1 SGHTA and CDR2 FQGNSA. CDR3 length equals 15 residues. The CDR3 loop reads CASSLLANSYNEQFF. CDR3 bases: TGTGCCAGCAGCTTGCTAGCGAACTCCTACAATGAGCAGTTCTTC.